The rows below give T cell receptor beta chains drawn from one sample of a study of regulatory T cells in long-lasting Graves disease. TCRdb re-called the multiplex PCR reads through MiXCR, storing one row per CDR3 protein. The sample yields around 460,000 distinct CDR3 sequences, roughly a fifth seen once. Sequenced here: peripheral blood mononuclear cells (PBMCs), sampled when the disease was refractory, from a patient treated with antithyroid drugs. These receptors were obtained from a female donor with Graves disease. CDR3s include the opening cysteine and the closing phenylalanine or tryptophan. Fields, in order: D gene, J gene, clone size, V gene, CDR3 protein, CDR3 DNA. D genes are given only for firm matches. A row's size may be missing; if present it is once, few, many or a size class.

>.|TRBJ2-2|few|TRBV7-2
CASSLVGGTTTGELFF
TGTGCCAGCAGCTTAGTTGGAGGGACAACGACCGGGGAGCTGTTTTTT
>.|TRBJ2-2|few|TRBV12-3/TRBV12-4
CASSPESPGELFF
TGTGCCAGCAGTCCCGAGTCTCCCGGGGAGCTGTTTTTT
>.|TRBJ1-6|many|TRBV11-2
CASSSWGSNNSPLHF
TGTGCCAGCAGCTCGTGGGGGTCGAATAATTCACCCCTCCACTTT
>.|TRBJ1-5|.|TRBV30
CAWSVGVDQPQHF
TGTGCCTGGAGTGTAGGGGTTGACCAGCCCCAGCATTTT
>.|TRBJ1-2|.|TRBV7-8
CASADRGEYGYTF
TGTGCCAGCGCGGATCGGGGGGAGTATGGCTACACCTTC
>.|TRBJ1-6|.|TRBV11-2
CASSQTTLRSIPGRASYNSPLHF
TGTGCCAGCAGCCAAACGACGCTTCGATCCATCCCCGGACGGGCCTCCTATAATTCACCCCTCCACTTT
>TRBD1|TRBJ2-5|.|TRBV7-2
CASSLADIQGAEETQYF
TGTGCCAGCAGCTTAGCGGACATACAGGGGGCCGAAGAGACCCAGTACTTC
>TRBD2|TRBJ2-2|few|TRBV5-4
CASSPGGDGELFF
TGTGCCAGCAGCCCGGGGGGGGACGGGGAGCTGTTTTTT
>TRBD1|TRBJ1-4|many|TRBV9
CASSGPGGQEKLFF
TGTGCCAGCAGCGGTCCAGGGGGCCAAGAAAAACTGTTTTTT
>.|TRBJ2-6|many|TRBV7-8
CASRLGRTGANVLTF
TGTGCCAGCAGGTTGGGACGGACTGGGGCCAACGTCCTGACTTTC
>TRBD1|TRBJ1-5|many|TRBV2
CASSRTGEMGQPQHF
TGTGCCAGCAGTAGGACAGGGGAGATGGGTCAGCCCCAGCATTTT
>TRBD1|TRBJ2-7|few|TRBV5-1
CASSSRGHSYEQYF
TGCGCCAGCAGCTCCAGGGGGCACTCCTACGAGCAGTACTTC
>TRBD1|TRBJ2-5|many|TRBV11-2
CASSLGQGLETQYF
TGTGCCAGCAGCTTGGGACAGGGATTGGAGACCCAGTACTTC
>.|TRBJ2-7|many|TRBV6-1
CASSTRQSSYEQYF
TGTGCCAGCAGTACGCGACAGAGCTCCTACGAGCAGTACTTC
>.|TRBJ2-7|few|TRBV13
CASSLGLGGETNYEQYF
TGTGCCAGCAGCTTAGGCCTCGGCGGGGAAACAAACTACGAGCAGTACTTC
>.|TRBJ2-5|many|TRBV20-1
CSARSGGTETQYF
TGCAGTGCTAGATCCGGGGGAACGGAGACCCAGTACTTC
>.|TRBJ1-4|.|TRBV7-2
CASSITEKLFF
TGTGCCAGCAGCATAACGGAAAAACTGTTTTTT
>TRBD2|TRBJ2-5|many|TRBV28
CASSFLGQRGQETQYF
TGTGCCAGCAGTTTTCTGGGTCAGCGGGGCCAAGAGACCCAGTACTTC
>TRBD1|TRBJ1-1|few|TRBV19
CASSMGTGISEAFF
TGTGCCAGTAGTATGGGGACAGGGATCTCTGAAGCTTTCTTT
>.|TRBJ1-2|.|TRBV7-6
CASSTIGTHYGYTF
TGTGCCAGCAGTACAATCGGGACTCACTATGGCTACACCTTC
>.|TRBJ1-6|many|TRBV27
CASSLLAGNSPLHF
TGTGCCAGCAGTTTGTTAGCTGGAAATTCACCCCTCCACTTT
>TRBD1|TRBJ2-5|many|TRBV20-1
CSARDRGGYETQYF
TGCAGTGCTCGGGACAGGGGAGGTTACGAGACCCAGTACTTC
>TRBD1|TRBJ2-2|.|TRBV12-3/TRBV12-4
CASSLGDRGSSGELFF
TGTGCCAGCAGTTTAGGGGACAGGGGAAGTTCCGGGGAGCTGTTTTTT
>TRBD2|TRBJ2-1|.|TRBV12-3/TRBV12-4
CASSGLAGTNEQFF
TGTGCCAGCAGCGGACTAGCGGGAACAAATGAGCAGTTCTTC
>TRBD1|TRBJ1-2|many|TRBV27
CASSLLQTGGFDGYTF
TGTGCCAGCAGTTTACTACAGACAGGGGGCTTCGATGGCTACACCTTC
>TRBD1|TRBJ1-4|many|TRBV6-2/TRBV6-3
CASSYDVQGARKLFF
TGTGCCAGCAGTTACGATGTGCAGGGGGCGCGTAAACTGTTTTTT
>TRBD1|TRBJ2-7|.|TRBV5-1
CASSLVMRQGAYEQYF
TGCGCCAGCAGCTTGGTGATGAGGCAGGGGGCCTACGAGCAGTACTTC
>TRBD1|TRBJ1-1|few|TRBV20-1
CSARPGQAESRTEAFF
TGCAGTGCTAGACCGGGACAGGCGGAAAGTCGCACTGAAGCTTTCTTT
>.|TRBJ1-2|many|TRBV27
CASGTYNYGYTF
TGTGCCAGCGGGACTTATAACTATGGCTACACCTTC
>.|TRBJ1-2|many|TRBV6-5
CASSYSGYEGYTF
TGTGCCAGCAGTTACTCGGGTTACGAAGGCTACACCTTC
>TRBD2|TRBJ2-5|few|TRBV19
CASTKAGGYQETQYF
TGTGCCAGTACTAAAGCGGGGGGCTACCAAGAGACCCAGTACTTC
>.|TRBJ1-2|many|TRBV6-1
CASRSPGGGYTF
TGTGCCAGCCGGTCTCCCGGCGGGGGCTACACCTTC
>TRBD1|TRBJ2-7|many|TRBV15
CATSRTGGIYEQYF
TGTGCCACCAGCAGGACAGGGGGCATATACGAGCAGTACTTC
>.|TRBJ1-1|.|TRBV19
CASSPQGAGEAFF
TGTGCCAGTAGTCCCCAAGGGGCTGGTGAAGCTTTCTTT
>TRBD2|TRBJ2-5|many|TRBV10-3
CATATLGAGEKTQYF
TGTGCCACAGCCACTCTCGGGGCGGGAGAAAAGACCCAGTACTTC
>.|TRBJ1-1|few|TRBV6-1
CASTDYTEAFF
TGTGCCAGCACCGATTACACTGAAGCTTTCTTT
>.|TRBJ1-5|many|TRBV5-5
CASSLMRDSNQPQHF
TGTGCCAGCAGCTTAATGAGGGATAGCAATCAGCCCCAGCATTTT
>TRBD1|TRBJ1-2|.|TRBV29-1
CSVDTGQGYGYTF
TGCAGCGTTGATACGGGACAGGGATATGGCTACACCTTC
>.|TRBJ2-6|.|TRBV11-2
CASSSPTGHSGANVLTF
TGTGCCAGCAGCTCCCCGACAGGACACTCTGGGGCCAACGTCCTGACTTTC
>.|TRBJ2-5|.|TRBV19
CASRPPGAQETQYF
TGTGCCAGTAGGCCGCCAGGGGCCCAAGAGACCCAGTACTTC